This entry describes one T cell receptor beta chain. Its antigen target is currently unknown. No clone much larger than this one lies a single base away; base qualities are absent. This sample stems from a study of blood T cell repertoires in COVID-19 (dated by TCRdb to about 2020). The study in broad terms: Samples covering the acute and convalescent phases of COVID-19 were provided by collaborators in the United States, Italy and Spain. The material from the prospective study consisted of cDNA or gDNA derived from T cells, B-cell-depleted T cells, or PBMCs. Subjects who had been exposed to COVID-19, were actively infected with it, or had recovered from it provided the deeply sampled blood TCRbeta repertoires that made up the dataset. The repertoires were released in a freely available public database intended as a resource for research on the immune response to SARS-CoV-2. Samples came from the ongoing ImmuneRACE study (first 160 participants) plus 1,254 subjects from 6 global collaborators. A de-identified subject ID, COVID-19 status, age in years and sex were almost always included in the sample metadata. Where available, HLA class I and class II types were obtained from metadata supplied by the sample provider rather than from assay-based typing. Overall results and qualifications from the work: Clinical and demographic metadata were provided uncurated, with the amount varying by source and participant.

The CDR3 contains 16 residues, cysteine and phenylalanine counted. The DNA shown is the 48-base CDR3, in frame from base 1. V has 6 bases trimmed and J has 12 bases trimmed; junction bases matching no gene number 15. CDR1 and CDR2, per the germline V gene (reference sequence), are LNHDA and SQIVND. Participants in the prospective study were aged about 18 to 95 years, lived in 20 to 25 United States geographic areas, and enrolled through a virtual design. To assign participants to cohorts, the prospective study relied on clinical history that participants themselves reported in a screening survey and a study questionnaire. For ImmuneRACE Cohort 3, a participant was defined as recovered based on two consecutive negative NP/OP PCR tests, clearance by a healthcare professional, or resolution of symptoms. Each participant in the prospective study had whole blood, serum and a nasopharyngeal or oropharyngeal swab collected by mobile phlebotomists. Participants in the prospective study had the option to provide additional blood draws and questionnaires over an approximately 2-month period. Before DNA extraction, prospective study blood samples were shipped either frozen or at room temperature.

TCRbeta CDR3 regions were amplified from genomic DNA using the immunoSEQ Assay, a bias-controlled multiplex PCR. As for the original processing: Within the assay, amplification of reference gene primers was used to estimate how many nucleated cells each sample contained. Sequence reads were collapsed and filtered to measure the absolute abundance of every unique TCRbeta CDR3 rearrangement. For each sample, productive Simpson clonality was calculated by taking the square root of Simpson's diversity index across productive rearrangements. TCRdb took this table from immuneACCESS and kept in-frame rearrangements with V and J called. Such tables lack part of the clones; where checked against another copy, unresolved V genes explain under half of the gap, and the rest is unexplained. V and J calls and clone size come straight from that table; D and trimming were deduced from the DNA. Across this sample there are approximately 440,000 clones, with roughly 87% seen only once. About 0.7% of the sample is held by the ten biggest clonotypes.

What was sequenced was PBMCs or T cells enriched from blood (not recorded which). Recombination connected TRBV19 to TRBJ1-4; 11 bases in the middle match TRBD1. This TCR derives from a woman under 30 who had recovered from COVID-19. Here the CDR3 is given as CASSALTGDRGTELFF. The nucleotides are TGTGCCAGTAGCGCCTTGACGGGGGACAGGGGGACAGAACTGTTTTTT. The CDR3, completed at both ends by the reference TRBV19 and TRBJ1-4 genes, gives the full variable domain DGGITQSPKYLFRKEGQNVTLSCEQNLNHDAMYWYRQDPGQGLRLIYYSQIVNDFQKGDIAEGYSVSREKKESFPLTVTSAQKNPTAFYLCASSALTGDRGTELFFGSGTQLSVL.